This T cell receptor beta chain came from a study of T cells in Graves' hyperthyroidism and ophthalmopathy. Amplified TCR beta CDR3 regions derived from RNA transcripts. HTBI primers were used for first-round RT-PCR of the TCR CDR3. TCRdb reprocessed the multiplex PCR reads with MiXCR, giving one entry per CDR3 protein. The profile shows a few hundred thousand distinct CDR3 sequences, under 25% of them singletons. Study-wide results and caveats: Ophthalmopathy was told apart from stable hyperthyroidism by a 13 V-J model.

Calling Graves' hyperthyroidism stable meant ophthalmopathy did not progress within 18 months. Disease duration under 2 months; hyperthyroidism patients were aged 18 to 65. Patients showing uncontrolled infection, other autoimmune disease, pregnancy or lactation were ineligible. This clonotype was counted ten times or more. Its antigen is still unknown. V lost 5 bases and J lost 8, with 13 bases in between. From germline, CDR1 is MNHEY and CDR2 SVGEGT. The CDR3 runs 14 residues. The sequencing input was blood. The clonotype comes from a man younger than 35 with Graves' hyperthyroidism. J is TRBJ1-6 and V is TRBV6-2 or TRBV6-3; D possibly corresponds to TRBD1 (5 bases). The CDR3: CASSRAGSDSPLHF. CDR3 DNA: TGTGCCAGCAGTAGGGCAGGGAGCGATTCACCCCTCCACTTT.